This T cell receptor beta chain was profiled in a study of long-term antiretroviral therapy in people with HIV. Whole-study findings and limits: Across all time points, the repertoire was dominated by clones that expanded before ART. Repertoires looked antigen-experienced, with only a slight naive shift after ART.

Survey level was the resolution at which the v3.0 immunoSEQ assay ran. TCRdb's copy holds only in-frame clones and misses some; the assay was immunoSEQ multiplex PCR. The table shows around 20,000 clones, with 76% occurring only once. Concerning this clone: Its specificity is unknown.

CDR1 and CDR2 (germline): SGHAT, FQNNGV. The CDR3 is 15 amino acids. V was pared by 4 bases and J by 2 bases, with 3 bases of the junction left unmatched. Sequencing was performed on unsorted PBMCs, taken 0.5 years before starting antiretroviral therapy. This chain joins TRBV11-2 and TRBJ2-3; TRBD2 aligns across 10 bases. This receptor was identified in a woman in her forties or fifties with HIV. CDR3 region: CASSYSGGYTDTQYF. The DNA for the CDR3 is TGTGCCAGCAGCTATAGCGGGGGGTACACAGATACGCAGTATTTT. Filled out from reference TRBV11-2 and TRBJ2-3, the complete variable domain reads EAGVAQSPRYKIIEKRQSVAFWCNPISGHATLYWYQQILGQGPKLLIQFQNNGVVDDSQLPKDRFSAERLKGVDSTLKIQPAKLEDSAVYLCASSYSGGYTDTQYFGPGTRLTVL.